Each of the 23 T cell receptor beta chains below was sequenced from the same sample in a study of blood T cell repertoires in COVID-19. Produced via immunoSEQ multiplex PCR; TCRdb's table is partial and in-frame only. Of roughly 80,000 clones in the sample, about 85% were seen once. The sample comprised peripheral blood. These receptors all stem from a woman aged 70-85 years with acute or convalescent COVID-19.

The rearrangement joins TRBV4-3 to TRBJ2-3; TRBD2 matches 10 bases. The CDR3 is 15 amino acids. V shed 0 bases and J 5 bases; nucleotides not matched to a gene: 2. Per germline, CDR1 LGHNA and CDR2 YSLEER. The CDR3 DNA reads TGCGCCAGCAGCCAAGACGCTAGCGGGAGAGATACGCAGTATTTT. Protein product: CASSQDASGRDTQYF.

V gene TRBV3-1 (or the pseudogene TRBV3-2) combines with J gene TRBJ1-4; the D is unclear. Trimming pared 3 bases from V and 4 bases from J, leaving 6 bases between. The CDR3 contains 13 residues. Germline V gene sequence: CDR1 LGHDT, CDR2 YNNKEL (reference sequence). Here the CDR3 DNA reads TGTGCCAGCAGCCAGGGCTTTAATGAAAAACTGTTTTTT. Translation: CASSQGFNEKLFF.

The J gene is TRBJ2-1, the V gene TRBV7-8, with TRBD2 identical over 13 bases. CDR3 length: 18 amino acids. V was clipped by 6 bases and J by 1 base; unmatched bases: 9. Germline CDR1 and CDR2: SGHVS and FQNEAQ. The CDR3 sequence is CASRRTSGRAGSYNEQFF. Written as DNA, the CDR3 is TGTGCCAGCAGACGAACTAGCGGGAGGGCCGGGTCCTACAATGAGCAGTTCTTC.

This chain connects TRBV6-5 to TRBJ2-7, with TRBD1 matching 9 bases. The CDR3 is made up of 13 amino acids. The germline gives CDR1 MNHEY, CDR2 SVGAGI. J lost 5 bases, V lost 2 bases, and 1 base had no gene match. CDR3 bases: TGTGCCAGCAGTTACAGGACAGGGGACGAGCAGTACGTC. Amino acid sequence: CASSYRTGDEQYV.

This sequence joins TRBV5-4 and TRBJ1-6; D perhaps matches TRBD1 (5 bases). V was pared by 0 bases and J by 10 bases, with 14 bases between. The CDR3 sequence is 15 residues long. Germline assignment: CDR1 SGHNT and CDR2 YYREEE (reference sequence). DNA of the CDR3: TGTGCCAGCAGCTTGGAGGCCAGGGTAAACTCACCCCTCCACTTT. Its protein is CASSLEARVNSPLHF.

The chain recombines TRBV21-1 with TRBJ1-5. TRBV21-1 is deemed a pseudogene. The CDR3 loop spans 16 amino acids. This chain's CDR3 is CASSKSRYFSNQPQHF. The CDR3 DNA reads TGTGCCAGCAGCAAAAGCCGATATTTTAGCAATCAGCCCCAGCATTTT.

The chain links TRBV2 to TRBJ1-5; 9 bases fit TRBD1. The CDR3 has 13 amino acids. V was pared by 6 bases and J by 6 bases, with 3 bases of the junction left unmatched. Germline CDR1 SNHLY, CDR2 FYNNEI. The CDR3 bases are TGTGCCAGCAGGGACAGGGGTGGTCAGCCCCAGCATTTT. Translated, it gives CASRDRGGQPQHF. The full variable domain, rest sourced from reference TRBV2 and TRBJ1-5, is EPEVTQTPSHQVTQMGQEVILRCVPISNHLYFYWYRQILGQKVEFLVSFYNNEISEKSEIFDDQFSVERPDGSNFTLKIRSTKLEDSAMYFCASRDRGGQPQHFGDGTRLSIL.

This chain uses TRBV11-2 with TRBJ2-5; tentatively, D is TRBD2 (6 bases). V was cut by 2 bases and J by 0 bases, with 7 bases left in between. CDR1 is SGHAT, CDR2 FQNNGV, per germline. The length of the CDR3 is 14 residues. CDR3 in DNA: TGTGCCAGCAGCTTAACTAGCTACCAAGAGACCCAGTACTTC. It yields the protein CASSLTSYQETQYF.

The chain is built from TRBV5-1 and TRBJ1-4; 8 bases are shared with TRBD1. Per the germline V gene, CDR1 is SGHRS and CDR2 is YFSETQ. V was clipped by 6 bases and J by 1 base; unmatched bases: 8. The CDR3 is 16 amino acids. The CDR3 bases are TGCGCCAGCACAGGACAGGGAAGTCGAACTAATGAAAAACTGTTTTTT. This translates into CASTGQGSRTNEKLFF.

The chain recombines TRBV6-6 with TRBJ1-4; the D gene is possibly TRBD1 (6 bases). Trimming cost V 2 bases and J 7 bases, with 11 bases left between them. The length of the CDR3 is 14 residues. CDR1 is MNHNY, CDR2 SVGAGI, per germline (reference sequence). The CDR3 spells CASSYRGTGEKLFF. CDR3 nucleotides: TGTGCCAGCAGTTACAGGGGGACGGGTGAAAAACTGTTTTTT.

V and J are TRBV9 and TRBJ2-3; TRBD1 might be the D (5 bases). The V end was cut by 5 bases, the J end by 0 bases, with 13 bases between. Germline V gives CDR1 SGDLS, CDR2 YYNGEE. The CDR3 extends over 15 amino acids. This CDR3 reads CASRHTDSSTDTQYF. CDR3 DNA: TGTGCCAGCAGGCATACAGACAGCAGCACAGATACGCAGTATTTT.

The chain carries TRBV19 and TRBJ1-1, with D unresolved. The germline V gene has CDR1 LNHDA and CDR2 SQIVND (reference sequence). This CDR3 spans 13 amino acids. Trimming removed 3 bases at V and 9 bases at J, with 14 bases between. The CDR3 protein is CASSILTEGKAFF. In nucleotides, the CDR3 is TGTGCCAGTAGTATCTTGACCGAGGGAAAAGCTTTCTTT.

The CDR3 loop reads CASSQSKGQGLAGELFF. In DNA, the CDR3 is TGTGCCAGTAGTCAATCAAAGGGACAGGGGCTCGCCGGGGAGCTGTTTTTT. This chain links TRBV19 with TRBJ2-2; 10 positions agree with TRBD1. The germline V gene has CDR1 LNHDA and CDR2 SQIVND (reference sequence). J gave up 6 bases and V 5 bases, and 12 bases lay outside the gene matches. This CDR3 region has 17 residues.

This chain connects TRBV2 to TRBJ1-3; 8 bases match TRBD1. This CDR3 region has 16 residues. CDR1 and CDR2 (germline): SNHLY, FYNNEI. V trimming: 7 bases; J trimming: 3 bases; junction bases outside the gene matches: 11. The CDR3 spells CASMALGQGGGNTIYF. The DNA of the CDR3 is TGTGCCAGCATGGCCCTAGGACAGGGTGGTGGAAACACCATATATTTT.

The chain is built from TRBV18 and TRBJ1-4, with D perhaps matching TRBD1 (5 bases). The CDR3 covers 16 residues. Germline lookup yields CDR1 KGHSH and CDR2 LQKENI. V was pared by 2 bases and J by 2 bases, with 12 bases between. The chain's CDR3 is CASSPARAGTNEKLFF. Here the CDR3 DNA reads TGTGCCAGCTCACCAGCTCGGGCAGGGACTAATGAAAAACTGTTTTTT.

The chain recombines TRBV6-6 with TRBJ2-5; 16 bases line up with TRBD2. V shed 6 bases, J shed 5 bases, and the junction held 3 bases outside the gene matches. CDR1 is MNHNY and CDR2 is SVGAGI in the germline V gene (reference sequence). The CDR3 has 15 amino acids. The CDR3 DNA reads TGTGCCAGCAGGGGGGGACTAGCGGGAGGGGAGACCCAGTACTTC. Residues: CASRGGLAGGETQYF.

V usage is TRBV2 and J usage is TRBJ2-1; TRBD2 matches at 8 bases. CDR1 is SNHLY, CDR2 FYNNEI, per germline. With 2 bases clipped from V and 8 bases from J, the junction kept 8 bases outside the gene matches. This CDR3 comprises 15 residues. Here the CDR3 reads CASSEPGTSSYEQFF. In DNA, the CDR3 is TGTGCCAGCAGTGAACCCGGGACTAGTTCCTATGAGCAGTTCTTC.

V and J are TRBV30 and TRBJ2-5; D ambiguous. V gave up 0 bases and J gave up 2 bases, with 7 bases separating them. The CDR3 is 13 residues long. Germline CDR1 GTSNPN, CDR2 SVGIG (reference sequence). The CDR3 spells CAWSVSLQETQYF. The CDR3 DNA reads TGTGCCTGGAGTGTATCCTTACAAGAGACCCAGTACTTC.

The gene calls are TRBV11-2 and TRBJ2-7; the match to TRBD2 covers 11 bases. CDR1 is SGHAT and CDR2 is FQNNGV in the germline V gene. CDR3 length equals 17 residues. J gave up 12 bases and V 5 bases, and 21 bases lay outside the gene matches. CDR3 protein: CASSQGRGLAEGTWVYV. The CDR3, as DNA: TGTGCCAGCAGCCAGGGCAGGGGACTAGCGGAGGGGACGTGGGTGTACGTC.

J is TRBJ2-3 and V is TRBV10-1, with 10 bases identical to TRBD2. The CDR3 totals 16 residues. The V segment lost 1 base and the J segment 5 bases; nucleotides outside the gene matches: 6. CDR1 WNHNN and CDR2 SYGVQD come from the germline V gene (reference sequence). DNA of the CDR3: TGCGCCAGCAGTGAGTACAGCGGGGGGGCCATAGATACGCAGTATTTT. Protein: CASSEYSGGAIDTQYF.

The V call is TRBV12-5, the J call TRBJ2-1; 12 nucleotides line up with TRBD2. Germline V gene data show CDR1 as LGHNT and CDR2 as FRNRAP. The trim removed 5 bases at V and 6 bases at J, leaving 8 bases unmatched. The CDR3 has 16 residues. For the CDR3, the DNA is TGTGCTAGTGGTCGCCGGACTAGCGGGACCGGCAATGAGCAGTTCTTC. Translated, it gives CASGRRTSGTGNEQFF.

The CDR3 loop reads CASSNGGLAKNIQYF. The CDR3 nucleotides are TGCGCCAGCAGCAATGGGGGCTTAGCCAAAAACATTCAGTACTTC. V is TRBV4-1 and J is TRBJ2-4, with D possibly matching TRBD1 (6 bases). The germline V and J ends were trimmed by 5 bases and 0 bases, with 11 bases remaining between them. CDR1 is MGHRA, CDR2 YSYEKL, per germline. This CDR3 region has 15 residues.

The chain's CDR3 is CASSYGTSGGNEQFF. The CDR3 DNA sequence: TGTGCCAGCAGTTACGGGACTAGCGGGGGGAATGAGCAGTTCTTC. The chain combines TRBV6-2 or TRBV6-3 with TRBJ2-1; 15 nucleotides line up with TRBD2. The CDR3 is made up of 15 amino acids. Per the germline V gene, CDR1 is MNHEY and CDR2 is SVGEGT. V was clipped by 2 bases and J by 7 bases; unmatched bases: 0.